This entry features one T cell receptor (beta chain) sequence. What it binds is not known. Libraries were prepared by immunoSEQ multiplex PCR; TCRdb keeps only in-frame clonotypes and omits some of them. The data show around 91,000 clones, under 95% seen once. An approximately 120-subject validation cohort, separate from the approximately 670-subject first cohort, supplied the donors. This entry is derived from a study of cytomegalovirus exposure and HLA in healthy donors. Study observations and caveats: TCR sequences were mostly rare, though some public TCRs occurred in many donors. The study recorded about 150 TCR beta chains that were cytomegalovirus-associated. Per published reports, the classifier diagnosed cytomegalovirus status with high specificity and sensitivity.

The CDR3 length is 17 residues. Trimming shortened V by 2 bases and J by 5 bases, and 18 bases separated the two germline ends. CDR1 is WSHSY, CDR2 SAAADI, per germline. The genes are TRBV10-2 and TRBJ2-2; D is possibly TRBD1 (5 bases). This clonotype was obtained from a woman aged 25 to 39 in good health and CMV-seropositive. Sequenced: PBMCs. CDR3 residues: CASSEPRTQVLTGELFF. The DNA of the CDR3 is TGCGCCAGCAGTGAGCCCAGGACACAGGTTTTAACCGGGGAGCTGTTTTTT.